Below are 10 T cell receptor beta chains sequenced from a single sample in a study of blood T cell repertoires in COVID-19. The table came from immunoSEQ multiplex PCR; TCRdb's copy has only in-frame clones and leaves some out. The table includes 130,000 or so clones, more than 65% detected once. What was sequenced was peripheral blood. The receptor source for this set is a human donor in a cohort sampled during active COVID-19.

This clone occurred a few times. The chain has TRBV6-5 and TRBJ2-2; no firm D call. This CDR3 has 16 residues. V was pared by 2 bases and J by 0 bases, with 10 bases between. CDR1 and CDR2 (germline): MNHEY, SVGAGI. The CDR3 region is CASSYLLPANTGELFF. The CDR3 nucleotides are TGTGCCAGCAGTTACCTTCTACCCGCGAACACCGGGGAGCTGTTTTTT.

The chain uses TRBV19 and TRBJ1-5, with 10 bases aligning to TRBD1. CDR3 size: 16 residues. Unmatched junction bases numbered 6, after V lost 5 bases and J lost 2 bases. Germline assignment: CDR1 LNHDA and CDR2 SQIVND (reference sequence). The CDR3 DNA reads as TGTGCCAGTAGTTCTACCGGGACAGGGGGCAATCAGCCCCAGCATTTT. Its translation: CASSSTGTGGNQPQHF.

This chain connects TRBV3-1 (or the pseudogene TRBV3-2) to TRBJ1-1; possibly TRBD1 for D (5 bases). Germline CDR1 is LGHDT and CDR2 is YNNKEL (reference sequence). V was cut by 6 bases and J by 0 bases, with 14 bases left in between. This CDR3 is 15 amino acids long. The CDR3 DNA is TGTGCCAGCAGGCCGAACAGGCCTATGAACACTGAAGCTTTCTTT. It specifies CASRPNRPMNTEAFF.

The chain links TRBV5-1 to TRBJ2-1, with D maybe TRBD1 (5 bases). This CDR3 contains 13 residues. The germline CDR1 and CDR2 sequences are SGHRS and YFSETQ. The ends were cut back, 3 bases at V and 5 bases at J, with 9 bases in the middle. The CDR3 nucleotides read TGCGCCAGCAGCTCCGACAGAAACAATGAGCAGTTCTTC. This translates into CASSSDRNNEQFF.

This clone is a singleton in its sample. The V gene is TRBV6-5, the J gene TRBJ2-2; TRBD1 matches 10 bases. This CDR3 has 15 residues. Germline CDR1 reads MNHEY; CDR2 reads SVGAGI. V lost 10 bases, J lost 5 bases, and 10 bases stayed unmatched. CDR3 coding DNA: TGTGCCACCTTTCCCGACAGGGGGCGAACCGGGGAGCTGTTTTTT. It encodes CATFPDRGRTGELFF.

The rearrangement uses TRBV27 and TRBJ2-3, with 7 bases lining up with TRBD2. The junction had 4 bases not matched to a gene; V was cut back by 3 bases and J by 1 base. This CDR3 has 15 amino acids. CDR1 is MNHEY and CDR2 is SMNVEV in the germline V gene (reference sequence). As DNA, the CDR3 is TGTGCCAGCAGTTTTGGCCTAGCGGGCACAGATACGCAGTATTTT. Translation gives CASSFGLAGTDTQYF.

This chain links TRBV9 with TRBJ2-2; no clear D gene. The V end was cut by 7 bases, the J end by 8 bases, with 15 bases between. The V gene's germline CDR1 is SGDLS and CDR2 YYNGEE. This CDR3 contains 13 residues. CDR3 nucleotide sequence: TGTGCCAGCGGCAAGCTAGTGTCAGGGGAGCTGTTTTTT. Protein: CASGKLVSGELFF.

The V call is TRBV27, the J call TRBJ2-2; perhaps TRBD2 as D (7 bases). This CDR3 region has 13 residues. CDR1 and CDR2 (germline): MNHEY, SMNVEV (reference sequence). V shed 6 bases and J shed 4 bases, with 9 bases lying between them. The CDR3 DNA reads as TGTGCCAGCAGGCGGGGGCGCACCGGGGAGCTGTTTTTT. It translates to CASRRGRTGELFF.

This chain links TRBV7-2 with TRBJ1-3, with D perhaps TRBD1 (5 bases). Trimming took 4 bases from V and 1 from J, leaving 8 bases between them. Germline CDR1 is SGHTA and CDR2 is FQGNSA. This CDR3 spans 14 amino acids. This CDR3 is CASSWGTSGNTIYF. The CDR3 DNA is TGTGCCAGCAGCTGGGGCACGTCTGGAAACACCATATATTTT.

The chain uses TRBV14 and TRBJ2-3; a possible D gene is TRBD2 (6 bases). V was pared by 0 bases and J by 6 bases, with 13 bases between. In germline, CDR1 is SGHDN, CDR2 FVKESK. This CDR3 region has 15 residues. DNA for the CDR3: TGTGCCAGCAGCCAAGATTCCTCGGGAGCCGATACGCAGTATTTT. Amino acids: CASSQDSSGADTQYF.